This passage covers 21 T cell receptor beta chains from one sample sequenced in a study of T cells in narcolepsy. Data came from immunoSEQ multiplex PCR; TCRdb stores just in-frame clones and leaves some out. The sample shows around 30,000 clones, more than 70% of them seen only once. The sample was CD45RA- memory CD4+ T cells from PBMCs. Source of these receptors: a human donor with narcolepsy.

The V gene is TRBV13, the J gene TRBJ2-1; 8 nucleotides line up with TRBD2. This CDR3 has 16 amino acids. V lost 0 bases to trimming and J lost 8 bases; unmatched junction nucleotides: 9. Looked up from germline, CDR1 is PRHDT and CDR2 is FYEKMQ (reference sequence). CDR3 sequence: CASSLGTGGPLDEQFF. In DNA, the CDR3 is TGTGCCAGCAGCTTAGGTACGGGAGGGCCTCTCGATGAGCAGTTCTTC. Filled out from reference TRBV13 and TRBJ2-1, the complete variable domain reads AAGVIQSPRHLIKEKRETATLKCYPIPRHDTVYWYQQGPGQDPQFLISFYEKMQSDKGSIPDRFSAQQFSDYHSELNMSSLELGDSALYFCASSLGTGGPLDEQFFGPGTRLTVL.

The chain employs TRBV9 and TRBJ2-1; 10 bases fit TRBD2. CDR1 and CDR2 from the germline V gene are SGDLS and YYNGEE. This CDR3 has 14 residues. The V segment lost 3 bases and the J segment 9 bases; nucleotides outside the gene matches: 6. The CDR3 loop is CASSEGIAGGEQFF. The CDR3 bases are TGTGCCAGCAGCGAGGGCATAGCGGGAGGTGAGCAGTTCTTC.

The V and J genes are TRBV19 and TRBJ1-5; no clear D. V shed 3 bases and J shed 4 bases, with 7 bases lying between them. Germline CDR1 LNHDA, CDR2 SQIVND (reference sequence). The CDR3 runs 13 residues. This CDR3 is CASSMWANQPQHF. CDR3 bases: TGTGCCAGTAGTATGTGGGCAAATCAGCCCCAGCATTTT.

The J gene is TRBJ1-1, the V gene TRBV2, with 9 positions matching TRBD1. With V trimmed by 8 bases and J by 5 bases, 6 bases remained unmatched. The CDR3 is made up of 13 amino acids. Germline loops: CDR1 SNHLY, CDR2 FYNNEI. CDR3 sequence reads: CASGGTGRTEAFF. The CDR3 DNA is TGTGCCAGCGGCGGGACAGGGCGGACTGAAGCTTTCTTT.

This clone was seen a single time. J is TRBJ2-3 and V is TRBV7-3; 13 bases are shared with TRBD2. V lost 5 bases and J lost 1; bases outside the gene matches: 3. Germline lookup yields CDR1 SGHTA and CDR2 FQGTGA. This CDR3 has 16 residues. The CDR3 region is CASSTGTSGGTDTQYF. The CDR3 bases are TGTGCCAGCAGCACTGGGACTAGCGGGGGCACAGATACGCAGTATTTT.

The chain joins TRBV19 to TRBJ1-2; 9 positions match TRBD1. The CDR3 contains 15 residues. With V trimmed by 7 bases and J by 4 bases, 10 bases remained unmatched. Germline V gene lookup returns CDR1 LNHDA and CDR2 SQIVND (reference sequence). Here the CDR3 DNA reads TGTGCCAGTAACATACCGGGACAGGGACTCTATGGCTACACCTTC. Translated, it gives CASNIPGQGLYGYTF.

The V call is TRBV5-1, the J call TRBJ1-3; TRBD1 is a possible D gene (5 bases). The CDR3 runs to 16 residues. Trimming removed 3 bases at V and 0 bases at J, with 13 bases between. The germline V gene has CDR1 SGHRS and CDR2 YFSETQ. The CDR3 DNA reads TGCGCCAGCAGCTCCAGGGCGATAGACTCTGGAAACACCATATATTTT. Its protein is CASSSRAIDSGNTIYF.

CDR3 sequence (DNA): TGTGCCAGCAGCTTTGTCGGGGGGGCCGATGAGACCCAGTACTTC. The encoded protein is CASSFVGGADETQYF. This sequence joins TRBV5-4 and TRBJ2-5, with 8 bases fitting TRBD2. J lost 5 bases, V lost 2 bases, and 8 bases had no gene match. CDR1 is SGHNT, CDR2 YYREEE, per germline (reference sequence). CDR3 length equals 15 residues.

This chain links TRBV29-1 with TRBJ2-1, with 7 bases identical to TRBD2. Germline CDR1 is SQVTM and CDR2 is ANQGSEA. This CDR3 has 12 amino acids. Germline trimming cut 8 bases from V and 7 bases from J; bases unmatched to any gene: 8. CDR3 in DNA: TGCAGCTTTAGACTAGCCTGGAATGAGCAGTTCTTC. Residues: CSFRLAWNEQFF.

The CDR3 protein is CASSLEIRGGYGYTF. The CDR3 DNA sequence: TGCGCCAGCAGCTTGGAAATTAGGGGGGGCTATGGCTACACCTTC. V usage is TRBV5-1 and J usage is TRBJ1-2, with D possibly being TRBD1 (6 bases). Trimming stripped 0 bases from V and 4 bases from J, with 13 bases between. Germline V gives CDR1 SGHRS, CDR2 YFSETQ. CDR3 length equals 15 residues.

In this sample, this clone turned up a few times. This chain uses TRBV19 with TRBJ1-1, with no clear D. This CDR3 has 12 residues. With 3 bases removed from V and 4 bases from J, the gap between germline ends came to 6 bases. CDR1 and CDR2 from the germline V gene are LNHDA and SQIVND (reference sequence). CDR3 region: CASSIRSTEAFF. The DNA for the CDR3 is TGTGCCAGTAGTATCAGGAGCACTGAAGCTTTCTTT.

The V and J genes are TRBV6-6 and TRBJ1-1; no definite D call. Trimming cost V 5 bases and J 4 bases, with 14 bases left between them. The CDR3 has 14 residues. Germline CDR1 and CDR2: MNHNY and SVGAGI (reference sequence). The CDR3 reads CASSPRTEGTEAFF. CDR3 sequence (DNA): TGTGCCAGCAGTCCCCGGACCGAGGGCACTGAAGCTTTCTTT.

This clone was recorded a few times. The chain uses TRBV2 and TRBJ2-1, with 7 bases matching TRBD1. Germline V lookup: CDR1 SNHLY, CDR2 FYNNEI. CDR3 length: 16 amino acids. Trimming took 9 bases from V and 7 from J; bases not matched to a gene: 18. For the CDR3, the DNA is TGTGCCAGTGAGACTATGACAGGGTCTTTTCGGAATGAGCAGTTCTTC. Translation: CASETMTGSFRNEQFF.

The rearrangement links TRBV7-6 to TRBJ2-3; TRBD2 aligns across 12 bases. Germline-derived CDR1 and CDR2 are SGHVS and FNYEAQ. The V segment lost 5 bases and the J segment 0 bases; nucleotides outside the gene matches: 3. The CDR3 spans 16 residues. The CDR3 DNA follows: TGTGCCAGCAGCATGACTAGCGGGGGTAGCACAGATACGCAGTATTTT. Its translation is CASSMTSGGSTDTQYF.

This chain uses TRBV6-5 with TRBJ2-2; D unresolved. The CDR3 runs to 15 residues. Germline CDR1 reads MNHEY; CDR2 reads SVGAGI. Trimming stripped 10 bases from V and 4 bases from J, with 19 bases between. For the CDR3, the DNA is TGTGCCACCTCCTCGGCAAGCCCGAGCACCGGGGAGCTGTTTTTT. Amino acids: CATSSASPSTGELFF.

The CDR3 spells CASTDPIGRYEQYF. The DNA of the CDR3 is TGCGCCAGCACCGACCCCATTGGAAGGTACGAGCAGTACTTC. The J gene is TRBJ2-7, the V gene TRBV10-2; D call uncertain. This CDR3 has 14 amino acids. From germline, CDR1 is WSHSY and CDR2 SAAADI. The germline V and J ends were trimmed by 7 bases and 4 bases, with 17 bases remaining between them.

The chain uses TRBV30 and TRBJ1-5, with TRBD1 matching 10 bases. The CDR3 is 13 amino acids. Germline V lookup: CDR1 GTSNPN, CDR2 SVGIG (reference sequence). J gave up 4 bases and V 7 bases, and 4 bases lay outside the gene matches. The CDR3 DNA reads TGTGCCTCGGGACAGGGGTCAAATCAGCCCCAGCATTTT. It is translated as CASGQGSNQPQHF.

This clone occurred once. V and J are TRBV6-6 and TRBJ1-2; 7 positions match TRBD1. Germline assignment: CDR1 MNHNY and CDR2 SVGAGI (reference sequence). The CDR3 covers 15 residues. The J segment lost 4 bases and the V segment lost 2 bases, leaving 7 bases of the junction unmatched. Written as DNA, the CDR3 is TGTGCCAGCAGTTACGGGCAGGGGGGTCTCTATGGCTACACCTTC. Translation: CASSYGQGGLYGYTF.

This sequence joins TRBV7-9 and TRBJ1-2; TRBD1 is a possible D gene (5 bases). This CDR3 region has 15 residues. Germline lookup yields CDR1 SEHNR and CDR2 FQNEAQ (reference sequence). The V end was cut by 2 bases, the J end by 5 bases, with 15 bases between. The CDR3 DNA follows: TGTGCCAGCAGCTTATCAGGGCAGAACCATTATGGCTACACCTTC. Its protein is CASSLSGQNHYGYTF.

The rearrangement joins TRBV2 to TRBJ1-2; no definite D call. This CDR3 is built from 13 residues. In germline, CDR1 is SNHLY, CDR2 FYNNEI. Between the trimmed V and J ends, which lost 1 base and 5 bases, there was a span of 8 bases. Here the CDR3 reads CASSEESPYGYTF. CDR3 bases: TGTGCCAGCAGTGAAGAGAGTCCGTATGGCTACACCTTC.

The chain combines TRBV11-3 with TRBJ2-7; a possible D gene is TRBD2 (6 bases). The CDR3 has 15 residues. V lost 5 bases and J 3 bases, leaving 17 bases between the germline ends. Germline V gene sequence: CDR1 SGHNT, CDR2 YENEEA. The CDR3 loop reads CASSPGVQDNYEQYF. DNA of the CDR3: TGTGCCAGCAGCCCGGGGGTACAGGATAACTACGAGCAGTACTTC.